One and the same sample provided the 20 T cell receptor beta chains below, sequenced in a study of glioma-infiltrating T cells after dendritic cell vaccination. The assay was immunoSEQ multiplex PCR, and TCRdb's table has in-frame clones only and misses some. The sample has tens of thousands of clones; roughly 85% are singletons. Time point specified: after dendritic cell vaccination, including at tumor progression/relapse. The sequences come from blood, collected after dendritic cell vaccination. These receptors all stem from a human donor with glioblastoma.

The rearrangement uses TRBV2 and TRBJ2-7; tentative D call: TRBD1 (5 bases). V lost 7 bases and J 3 bases, leaving 7 bases between the germline ends. This CDR3 comprises 11 residues. The germline V gene encodes CDR1 SNHLY and CDR2 FYNNEI. CDR3 nucleotides: TGTGCCAGCATAGGGGACTACGAGCAGTACTTC. This translates into CASIGDYEQYF. Combining the CDR3 with reference TRBV2 and TRBJ2-7 gives the whole variable domain EPEVTQTPSHQVTQMGQEVILRCVPISNHLYFYWYRQILGQKVEFLVSFYNNEISEKSEIFDDQFSVERPDGSNFTLKIRSTKLEDSAMYFCASIGDYEQYFGPGTRLTVT.

Many counts were recorded for this clone. The chain links TRBV10-3 to TRBJ2-7; 8 bases fit TRBD2. The V gene end was trimmed by 3 bases and the J gene end by 6 bases; junction bases not matched to a gene: 7. The CDR3 runs to 14 residues. The germline V gene encodes CDR1 ENHRY and CDR2 SYGVKD. The chain's CDR3 is CAISDGGGKPEQYF. The CDR3 nucleotides are TGTGCCATCAGTGACGGGGGGGGGAAACCCGAGCAGTACTTC.

The genes are TRBV30 and TRBJ1-1; 8 bases are shared with TRBD1. Germline V gives CDR1 GTSNPN, CDR2 SVGIG (reference sequence). The CDR3 loop spans 14 amino acids. The V gene end was trimmed by 1 base and the J gene end by 3 bases; junction bases not matched to a gene: 4. CDR3 residues: CAWSDRGRYTEAFF. The CDR3 DNA reads TGTGCCTGGAGTGACAGGGGGAGGTACACTGAAGCTTTCTTT.

The chain joins TRBV6-1 to TRBJ1-2; 10 nucleotides align to TRBD1. CDR1 MNHNS and CDR2 SASEGT come from the germline V gene. The CDR3 consists of 15 residues. J was trimmed by 0 bases and V by 6 bases; bases with no gene match: 4. The CDR3 sequence is CASRRDRGSNYGYTF. The DNA for the CDR3 is TGTGCCAGCAGGAGGGACAGGGGTTCTAACTATGGCTACACCTTC.

In its sample, this clone is medium-sized (0.01 to 0.1%). The V and J genes are TRBV6-5 and TRBJ2-7; 14 nucleotides match TRBD2. CDR1 is MNHEY and CDR2 is SVGAGI in the germline V gene. The CDR3 is 15 residues long. The ends lost 6 bases at V and 6 bases at J; junction bases unmatched: 7. In DNA, the CDR3 is TGTGCCAGCAGCTCGACTAGCGGGGGGGCTAGCGAGCAGTACTTC. This gives the protein CASSSTSGGASEQYF.

This clone was seen only a few times. The CDR3 DNA sequence: TGTGCCAGCAGCGTACAGGGGGCGGATGAGACCCAGTACTTC. Protein: CASSVQGADETQYF. The chain uses TRBV9 and TRBJ2-5, with TRBD1 matching 8 bases. CDR1 SGDLS and CDR2 YYNGEE come from the germline V gene. This CDR3 is built from 14 residues. Trimming removed 1 base from V and 5 bases from J; junction bases left unmatched: 4. Drawing the rest from reference TRBV9 and TRBJ2-5, the complete variable domain is DSGVTQTPKHLITATGQRVTLRCSPRSGDLSVYWYQQSLDQGLQFLIQYYNGEERAKGNILERFSAQQFPDLHSELNLSSLELGDSALYFCASSVQGADETQYFGPGTRLLVL.

The V gene is TRBV27, the J gene TRBJ1-3; maybe TRBD1 (5 bases). There are 15 residues in the CDR3. V was pared by 5 bases and J by 0 bases, with 11 bases between. Germline V gene sequence: CDR1 MNHEY, CDR2 SMNVEV (reference sequence). The CDR3 loop is CASSTGGGSGNTIYF. CDR3 in DNA: TGTGCCAGCAGTACCGGGGGAGGCTCTGGAAACACCATATATTTT.

The chain couples TRBV11-2 to TRBJ1-6; D remains ambiguous. There are 13 residues in the CDR3. The V gene lost 3 bases and the J gene lost 7 bases, with 7 bases spanning the gap. The germline gives CDR1 SGHAT, CDR2 FQNNGV. Here the CDR3 DNA reads TGTGCCAGCAGCTTGGGGAGAAATTCACCCCTCCACTTT. Amino acid sequence: CASSLGRNSPLHF.

The V and J genes are TRBV6-5 and TRBJ2-3; D is ambiguous. CDR1 and CDR2 (germline): MNHEY, SVGAGI. V was shortened by 2 bases and J by 3 bases, with 6 bases between the two germline ends. The CDR3 has 13 amino acids. The CDR3 DNA follows: TGTGCCAGCAGTTACGCTAATACAGATACGCAGTATTTT. Its translation: CASSYANTDTQYF.

Written as DNA, the CDR3 is TGCGCCAGCAGCTTGGTGTCACTAGCGGGGGGGCCAGAGGCTTACTCCTACGAGCAGTACTTC. This translates into CASSLVSLAGGPEAYSYEQYF. This chain uses TRBV5-1 with TRBJ2-7; TRBD2 aligns across 13 bases. Germline assignment: CDR1 SGHRS and CDR2 YFSETQ. V shed 0 bases, J shed 0 bases, and the junction held 15 bases outside the gene matches. This CDR3 contains 21 residues.

The chain couples TRBV18 to TRBJ1-5, with 9 nucleotides matching TRBD1. Germline-derived CDR1 and CDR2 are KGHSH and LQKENI. V gave up 2 bases and J gave up 4 bases; unmatched junction bases: 9. This CDR3 comprises 17 residues. The CDR3 bases are TGTGCCAGCTCACCAACACAAGTCGGACAGGGGAATCAGCCCCAGCATTTT. Translated: CASSPTQVGQGNQPQHF.

V and J are TRBV9 and TRBJ2-2; D gene unclear. Germline CDR1 is SGDLS and CDR2 is YYNGEE. Trimming removed 2 bases at V and 4 bases at J, with 15 bases between. The CDR3 runs 16 residues. The CDR3 reads CASSVGYITATGELFF. DNA for the CDR3: TGTGCCAGCAGCGTGGGCTATATAACCGCCACCGGGGAGCTGTTTTTT.

This sequence joins TRBV9 and TRBJ2-3; 7 bases fit TRBD2. This CDR3 comprises 15 residues. The germline gives CDR1 SGDLS, CDR2 YYNGEE. V shed 0 bases, J shed 1 base, and the junction held 2 bases outside the gene matches. This CDR3 is CASSVASGGTDTQYF. The CDR3 coding sequence is TGTGCCAGCAGCGTAGCTAGCGGAGGCACAGATACGCAGTATTTT.

This sequence joins TRBV5-6 and TRBJ2-2; 7 nucleotides agree with TRBD2. The CDR3 is 15 amino acids. Germline V gene data show CDR1 as SGHDT and CDR2 as YYEEEE. V shed 1 base, J shed 1 base, and the junction held 1 base outside the gene matches. The CDR3 reads CASSLRGGNTGELFF. CDR3 in DNA: TGTGCCAGCAGCTTGCGCGGGGGGAACACCGGGGAGCTGTTTTTT.

This clone appeared once. The J gene is TRBJ2-5, the V gene TRBV5-1; 9 nucleotides line up with TRBD2. From germline, CDR1 is SGHRS and CDR2 YFSETQ. V gave up 0 bases and J gave up 5 bases; unmatched junction bases: 8. The CDR3 covers 16 residues. The CDR3 loop reads CASSLALAGLGETQYF. CDR3 sequence (DNA): TGCGCCAGCAGCTTGGCGCTAGCGGGACTTGGGGAGACCCAGTACTTC.

J is TRBJ1-4 and V is TRBV25-1; a weak D match, TRBD1 (6 bases). CDR3 size: 16 residues. CDR1 is MGHDK and CDR2 is SYGVNS in the germline V gene. Trimming took off 1 base at V and 8 bases at J, with 17 bases between the two ends. The CDR3 DNA sequence: TGTGCCAGCAGTGAATCCATACCGGGACAACGAGAAAAACTGTTTTTT. This gives the protein CASSESIPGQREKLFF.

The gene calls are TRBV14 and TRBJ2-5; 7 bases are shared with TRBD1. Germline V gives CDR1 SGHDN, CDR2 FVKESK. Germline trimming cut 1 base from V and 5 bases from J; bases unmatched to any gene: 7. CDR3 size: 15 residues. The CDR3 reads CASSQVQGPGETQYF. DNA for the CDR3: TGTGCCAGCAGCCAAGTACAGGGGCCAGGGGAGACCCAGTACTTC.

This chain links TRBV7-8 with TRBJ2-7; D may be TRBD1 (6 bases). The CDR3 sequence is 16 residues long. The V end was cut by 5 bases, the J end by 3 bases, with 20 bases between. Germline V gives CDR1 SGHVS, CDR2 FQNEAQ. In DNA form, the CDR3 reads TGTGCCAGCAGCGGATTTCAGGACAGTTCCTTCTACGAGCAGTACTTC. Translating it yields CASSGFQDSSFYEQYF. Variable domain in full (rest from reference TRBV7-8 and TRBJ2-7): GAGVSQSPRYKVAKRGQDVALRCDPISGHVSLFWYQQALGQGPEFLTYFQNEAQLDKSGLPSDRFFAERPEGSVSTLKIQRTQQEDSAVYLCASSGFQDSSFYEQYFGPGTRLTVT.

This rearrangement joins TRBV6-1 to TRBJ1-2; D possibly corresponds to TRBD1 (5 bases). The CDR3 has 14 amino acids. Germline V gene lookup returns CDR1 MNHNS and CDR2 SASEGT. V shed 10 bases and J shed 2 bases, with 17 bases lying between them. The CDR3 DNA reads TGTGCCACCCAGAAGGGGTGGAGCAACTATGGCTACACCTTC. It encodes CATQKGWSNYGYTF.

This chain links TRBV5-4 with TRBJ1-2; 7 nucleotides line up with TRBD1. Per germline, CDR1 SGHNT and CDR2 YYREEE (reference sequence). There are 14 residues in the CDR3. V trimming: 4 bases; J trimming: 3 bases; junction bases outside the gene matches: 6. The CDR3 DNA sequence: TGTGCCAGCAGCCTGACAGGGTCCGACTATGGCTACACCTTC. Its protein is CASSLTGSDYGYTF.